The 32 T cell receptor beta chains below were found in one sample sequenced in a study of cytomegalovirus exposure and HLA in healthy donors. The PCR was carried out with 60 Vbeta primers and 13 Jbeta primers. TCRdb keeps only in-frame clones here, not all; method: immunoSEQ multiplex PCR. The sample lists some 180,000 clones, roughly 13% seen once, with less than 8.5% in the top ten. What was sequenced was PBMCs. These receptors were collected from a man aged 45-65 years in good health and CMV-seropositive.

The chain has TRBV13 and TRBJ2-4; TRBD1 might be the D (7 bases). The CDR3 totals 17 residues. Trimming removed 2 bases at V and 2 bases at J, with 16 bases between. The V gene's germline CDR1 is PRHDT and CDR2 FYEKMQ (reference sequence). The CDR3: CASSLRRQGGPKNIQYF. Written as DNA, the CDR3 is TGTGCCAGCAGCTTACGCAGGCAGGGGGGACCCAAAAACATTCAGTACTTC.

This clone was counted between two and nine times. V and J are TRBV5-1 and TRBJ2-1; a possible D gene is TRBD2 (5 bases). Trimming cost V 6 bases and J 5 bases, with 15 bases left between them. The germline gives CDR1 SGHRS, CDR2 YFSETQ. The CDR3 consists of 14 residues. In DNA form, the CDR3 reads TGCGCCAGCAAAAGGACTTCCTCGAACAATGAGCAGTTCTTC. This gives the protein CASKRTSSNNEQFF.

This clone was seen a handful of times. This rearrangement joins TRBV7-9 to TRBJ2-3; 8 nucleotides line up with TRBD1. The CDR3 is 14 amino acids. Looked up from germline, CDR1 is SEHNR and CDR2 is FQNEAQ (reference sequence). After removal of 2 bases from V and 5 bases from J, the junction contained 3 bases not matched to a gene. The DNA for the CDR3 is TGTGCCAGCAGCTTACAGACAGGGGTAGATACGCAGTATTTT. It yields the protein CASSLQTGVDTQYF.

The chain uses TRBV29-1 and TRBJ2-5; no clear D. Between the trimmed V and J ends, which lost 1 base and 4 bases, there was a span of 10 bases. The CDR3 is 13 residues long. The germline gives CDR1 SQVTM, CDR2 ANQGSEA. The CDR3 here is CSVEVNRRETQYF. CDR3 nucleotides: TGCAGCGTTGAAGTCAACAGAAGAGAGACCCAGTACTTC.

This clone has a handful of counts. V is TRBV2 and J is TRBJ1-6; 11 bases agree with TRBD1. V shed 5 bases, J shed 5 bases, and the junction held 2 bases outside the gene matches. CDR1 SNHLY and CDR2 FYNNEI come from the germline V gene. The CDR3 spans 15 residues. CDR3 bases: TGTGCCAGCAGTTCGGACAGGGGGCATAATTCACCCCTCCACTTT. It is translated as CASSSDRGHNSPLHF.

The gene calls are TRBV25-1 and TRBJ1-2; D gene uncertain. The CDR3 runs 15 residues. CDR1 and CDR2 from the germline V gene are MGHDK and SYGVNS. Trimming stripped 1 base from V and 4 bases from J, with 13 bases between. The CDR3 loop is CASSEFSINRYGYTF. The CDR3 DNA is TGTGCCAGCAGTGAATTCTCTATCAACCGCTATGGCTACACCTTC.

A few counts support this clone. The chain links TRBV6-1 to TRBJ1-2; TRBD1 matches 7 bases. The CDR3 sequence is 14 residues long. The germline V gene encodes CDR1 MNHNS and CDR2 SASEGT. J lost 4 bases, V lost 3 bases, and 5 bases had no gene match. The DNA for the CDR3 is TGTGCCAGCAGTGAGATCGGGACAGCCTATGGCTACACCTTC. Amino acid sequence: CASSEIGTAYGYTF.

The chain joins TRBV4-2 to TRBJ2-1; the match to TRBD2 covers 8 bases. The CDR3 extends over 14 amino acids. CDR1 is LGHNA, CDR2 YNFKEQ, per germline. The V gene end was trimmed by 4 bases and the J gene end by 9 bases; junction bases not matched to a gene: 8. For the CDR3, the DNA is TGTGCCAGCAGCCCGGGGGGGTCTAATACTGAGCAGTTCTTC. Protein product: CASSPGGSNTEQFF.

The chain couples TRBV9 to TRBJ2-3, with D perhaps TRBD1 (6 bases). The germline CDR1 and CDR2 sequences are SGDLS and YYNGEE. The CDR3 covers 14 residues. Trimming left V 4 bases short and J 6 bases short, with 15 bases between. The CDR3 loop reads CASSPGPQGDTQYF. CDR3 nucleotide sequence: TGTGCCAGCAGCCCGGGACCTCAGGGGGATACGCAGTATTTT.

Only a few counts were recorded for this clone. This chain links TRBV15 with TRBJ2-3; 8 nucleotides match TRBD1. The CDR3 has 16 residues. Trimming removed 5 bases from V and 4 bases from J; junction bases left unmatched: 11. Germline V gene sequence: CDR1 LNHNV, CDR2 YYDKDF (reference sequence). DNA of the CDR3: TGTGCCACCAGCCCCCGTGGGAGACAGGGGCCAGATACGCAGTATTTT. Translated: CATSPRGRQGPDTQYF.

The genes are TRBV7-9 and TRBJ2-5; 13 bases are shared with TRBD2. The V segment lost 5 bases and the J segment 5 bases; nucleotides outside the gene matches: 17. Germline CDR1 is SEHNR and CDR2 is FQNEAQ (reference sequence). The CDR3 length is 19 residues. CDR3 residues: CASSPTPGTSGVREETQYF. CDR3 DNA: TGTGCCAGCAGCCCTACTCCCGGGACTAGCGGGGTGAGGGAGGAGACCCAGTACTTC.

A few counts support this clone. The chain joins TRBV19 to TRBJ1-1; TRBD1 agrees at 7 bases. CDR1 and CDR2 from the germline V gene are LNHDA and SQIVND (reference sequence). CDR3 length: 15 residues. Trimming cost V 9 bases and J 1 base; bases outside gene matches: 11. The CDR3 DNA sequence: TGTGCCAGGATGGCCGTCCGACAGGGGAACACTGAAGCTTTCTTT. Protein product: CARMAVRQGNTEAFF.

The V call is TRBV28, the J call TRBJ2-5; no firm D call. The V end was cut by 5 bases, the J end by 5 bases, with 15 bases between. Looked up from germline, CDR1 is MDHEN and CDR2 is SYDVKM. This CDR3 has 14 residues. CDR3 region: CASSTGSLRETQYF. For the CDR3, the DNA is TGTGCCAGCAGTACCGGGTCTCTCCGGGAGACCCAGTACTTC.

V usage is TRBV5-4 and J usage is TRBJ1-3; D ambiguous. Per germline, CDR1 SGHNT and CDR2 YYREEE (reference sequence). V was trimmed by 0 bases and J by 0 bases, leaving 10 bases between them. The CDR3 consists of 16 residues. The CDR3 bases are TGTGCCAGCAGCTTGGGGAGCTTAGTCTCTGGAAACACCATATATTTT. Its translation is CASSLGSLVSGNTIYF.

This clone was seen more than once but under ten times. The chain is built from TRBV25-1 and TRBJ2-1, with D maybe TRBD1 (6 bases). The germline V and J ends were trimmed by 6 bases and 3 bases, with 15 bases remaining between them. The CDR3 totals 15 residues. The V gene's germline CDR1 is MGHDK and CDR2 SYGVNS. The CDR3 nucleotides are TGTGCCAGCAGCCAAAGTAGGGGGAACTACAATGAGCAGTTCTTC. Protein sequence: CASSQSRGNYNEQFF.

The chain recombines TRBV5-1 with TRBJ2-1; D call uncertain. CDR3 length equals 14 residues. Germline CDR1 is SGHRS and CDR2 is YFSETQ. V gave up 4 bases and J gave up 1 base, with 9 bases separating them. CDR3 protein: CASSLGDSYNEQFF. The DNA for the CDR3 is TGCGCCAGCAGCCTAGGTGATTCCTACAATGAGCAGTTCTTC.

The CDR3 DNA is TGTGCCAGCAGTTTGGATCCGGGACAGATCCTCCTGGCCACAGATACGCAGTATTTT. Translating it yields CASSLDPGQILLATDTQYF. This chain uses TRBV28 with TRBJ2-3, with 7 bases identical to TRBD1. Germline CDR1 and CDR2: MDHEN and SYDVKM. The CDR3 loop spans 19 amino acids. Trimming cost V 3 bases and J 2 bases; bases outside gene matches: 17.

This clone was picked up a small number of times. V is TRBV2 and J is TRBJ2-4; a weak D match, TRBD2 (6 bases). The germline gives CDR1 SNHLY, CDR2 FYNNEI. V gave up 6 bases and J gave up 5 bases, with 32 bases separating them. This CDR3 contains 20 residues. The CDR3 bases are TGTGCCAGCAGGATGGCCGGGTCGTGGCGGGGCCCTAATATCCAAAACATTCAGTACTTC. It encodes CASRMAGSWRGPNIQNIQYF.

This clone was picked up a small number of times. The V call is TRBV9, the J call TRBJ1-1; D is uncertain. The germline gives CDR1 SGDLS, CDR2 YYNGEE. V was cut by 3 bases and J by 1 base, with 10 bases left in between. This CDR3 has 14 amino acids. The CDR3 loop is CASSAGPSNTEAFF. CDR3 nucleotide sequence: TGTGCCAGCAGCGCAGGTCCCTCGAACACTGAAGCTTTCTTT.

The chain uses TRBV7-9 and TRBJ2-3; 14 nucleotides agree with TRBD2. Germline lookup yields CDR1 SEHNR and CDR2 FQNEAQ (reference sequence). V dropped 6 bases and J dropped 8; count of bases not matched to a gene: 7. The CDR3 runs to 15 residues. CDR3 nucleotide sequence: TGTGCCAGCAGTCCCTCCGGGACTAGCGGGGGTACGCAGTATTTT. This translates into CASSPSGTSGGTQYF.

The genes are TRBV7-9 and TRBJ2-5; D may be TRBD2 (6 bases). Germline-derived CDR1 and CDR2 are SEHNR and FQNEAQ (reference sequence). The germline V and J ends were trimmed by 1 base and 4 bases, with 10 bases remaining between them. This CDR3 has 14 amino acids. The CDR3: CASSLEQGGETQYF. The DNA for the CDR3 is TGTGCCAGCAGCTTAGAGCAGGGAGGAGAGACCCAGTACTTC.

This sequence joins TRBV5-1 and TRBJ2-5; 8 bases are shared with TRBD1. The CDR3 extends over 13 amino acids. The germline gives CDR1 SGHRS, CDR2 YFSETQ. With V trimmed by 4 bases and J by 5 bases, 4 bases remained unmatched. The CDR3 loop reads CASSGQGGETQYF. CDR3 DNA sequence: TGCGCCAGCAGCGGACAGGGCGGTGAGACCCAGTACTTC.

The table lists this clone with a few counts. Other DNA sequences in the sample encode the same CDR3. The chain is built from TRBV29-1 and TRBJ2-5; no clear D gene. V lost 6 bases and J lost 5, with 10 bases in between. The CDR3 extends over 11 amino acids. CDR1 SQVTM and CDR2 ANQGSEA come from the germline V gene. CDR3 coding DNA: TGCAGCGTCGCAAGAGTTGAGACCCAGTACTTC. It is translated as CSVARVETQYF.

J is TRBJ1-1 and V is TRBV5-6; D ambiguous. The CDR3 is made up of 16 amino acids. Between the trimmed V and J ends, which lost 1 base and 0 bases, there was a span of 13 bases. Germline values: CDR1 SGHDT, CDR2 YYEEEE. CDR3 in DNA: TGTGCCAGCAGCTTGTACTCCGGGTTACTGAACACTGAAGCTTTCTTT. Translation: CASSLYSGLLNTEAFF.

The table lists this clone with a few counts. This chain joins TRBV30 and TRBJ2-5; no reliable D call. The DNA end is more similar to TRBJ2-7, so the J call may be wrong. The CDR3 covers 12 residues. CDR1 and CDR2 (germline): GTSNPN, SVGIG (reference sequence). The CDR3 DNA reads as TGTGCCTGGCACAGAAGCTCCTACGAGCAGTACTTC. Amino acids: CAWHRSSYEQYF.

The chain links TRBV7-9 to TRBJ2-5; D is possibly TRBD2 (5 bases). Germline V gives CDR1 SEHNR, CDR2 FQNEAQ (reference sequence). V gave up 3 bases and J gave up 1 base, with 9 bases separating them. The CDR3 length is 14 residues. The CDR3 DNA reads as TGTGCCAGCAGCTTGGGAGCGGTCCAAGAGACCCAGTACTTC. Translated: CASSLGAVQETQYF.

This clone was recorded a few times. The V and J genes are TRBV9 and TRBJ2-7, with 9 bases identical to TRBD1. Per the germline V gene, CDR1 is SGDLS and CDR2 is YYNGEE. V dropped 8 bases and J dropped 3; count of bases not matched to a gene: 9. This CDR3 spans 14 amino acids. The CDR3, as DNA: TGTGCCAGTTCCCCGGGACAGGGATTCTACGAGCAGTACTTC. It is translated as CASSPGQGFYEQYF. The whole variable domain, remainder taken from reference TRBV9 and TRBJ2-7, is DSGVTQTPKHLITATGQRVTLRCSPRSGDLSVYWYQQSLDQGLQFLIQYYNGEERAKGNILERFSAQQFPDLHSELNLSSLELGDSALYFCASSPGQGFYEQYFGPGTRLTVT.

The chain links TRBV5-1 to TRBJ2-3; 8 positions match TRBD2. Trimming removed 0 bases from V and 5 bases from J; junction bases left unmatched: 8. The CDR3 contains 16 residues. CDR1 SGHRS and CDR2 YFSETQ come from the germline V gene. CDR3 sequence reads: CASSLDGGGTGDTQYF. The CDR3 DNA reads TGCGCCAGCAGCTTGGATGGCGGGGGGACGGGAGATACGCAGTATTTT.

A few counts support this clone. The chain carries TRBV7-2 and TRBJ2-5, with 11 bases that match TRBD2. The CDR3 runs to 15 residues. The germline gives CDR1 SGHTA, CDR2 FQGNSA. V was clipped by 6 bases and J by 5 bases; unmatched bases: 8. CDR3 protein: CASRPIAGGGETQYF. CDR3 bases: TGTGCCAGCAGACCAATAGCGGGAGGGGGCGAGACCCAGTACTTC.

In its sample, this clone was seen a few times. CDR3 sequence: CASSYSNRDGYTF. Here the CDR3 DNA reads TGTGCCAGCAGTTACTCAAACAGAGACGGCTACACCTTC. The V call is TRBV6-5, the J call TRBJ1-2; no definite D call. The germline gives CDR1 MNHEY, CDR2 SVGAGI. This CDR3 is built from 13 residues. V was cut by 0 bases and J by 8 bases, with 10 bases left in between.

The sample holds a few counts of this clone. This may arise from a read error, as a much more abundant clone is one base away. At the DNA level, this CDR3 is encoded by other sequences in the same sample as well. The genes are TRBV6-1 and TRBJ1-1, with 7 bases lining up with TRBD1. The CDR3 loop spans 12 amino acids. Germline assignment: CDR1 MNHNS and CDR2 SASEGT. CDR3 region: CASNRGDTEAFF. DNA for the CDR3: TGTGCCAGCAACAGGGGAGACACTGAGGCTTTCTTT.

V usage is TRBV28 and J usage is TRBJ1-2; D gene uncertain. The CDR3 sequence is 10 residues long. Trimming pared 10 bases from V and 0 bases from J, leaving 3 bases between. CDR1 MDHEN and CDR2 SYDVKM come from the germline V gene. In DNA, the CDR3 is TGTGCCACCTCTAACTATGGCTACACCTTC. This sequence encodes CATSNYGYTF.